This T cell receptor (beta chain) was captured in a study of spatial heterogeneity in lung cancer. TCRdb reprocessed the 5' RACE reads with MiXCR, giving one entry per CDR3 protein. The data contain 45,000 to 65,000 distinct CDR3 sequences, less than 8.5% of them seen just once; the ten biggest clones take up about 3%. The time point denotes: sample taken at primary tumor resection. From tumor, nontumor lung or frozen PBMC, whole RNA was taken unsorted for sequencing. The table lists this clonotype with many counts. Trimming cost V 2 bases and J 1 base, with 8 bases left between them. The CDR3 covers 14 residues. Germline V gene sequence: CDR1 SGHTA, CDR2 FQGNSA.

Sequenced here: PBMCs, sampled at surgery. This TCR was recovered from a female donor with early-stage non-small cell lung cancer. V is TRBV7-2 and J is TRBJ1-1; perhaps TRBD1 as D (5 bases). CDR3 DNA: TGTGCCAGCAGCTTACAGGGAGAGAACACTGAAGCTTTCTTT. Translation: CASSLQGENTEAFF.